Shown below are 31 T cell receptor beta chains from a single sample sequenced in a study of T cells in women clearing cervical HPV infection. Assay used: immunoSEQ multiplex PCR; TCRdb lists only in-frame clones, some missing. This sample's clone table lists 25,000 to 30,000 clones. What was sequenced was blood buffy coat. The receptor source for this set is a woman aged 18-70 years with a cervical HPV16 infection that either progressed to CIN3+ or cleared (not recorded which).

Of note for this clone: The CDR3 extends 3 residues past the end of the read, so its final part is completed from the germline J gene. V gene TRBV20-1 combines with J gene TRBJ2-1; 10 bases line up with TRBD2. V lost 3 bases and J lost 8; bases outside the gene matches: 4. CDR1 and CDR2 (germline): DFQATT, SNEGSKA (reference sequence). The CDR3 runs 13 residues. CDR3 loop: CSASRLAGDEQFF. The CDR3 DNA, read in part, is TGCAGTGCTAGCCGTCTAGCGGGAGATGAG.

As concerns this clone: The read finishes 3 residues shy of the CDR3 end, and the germline J gene is used to complete it. The genes are TRBV6-2 or TRBV6-3 and TRBJ2-1; no reliable D call. V was shortened by 8 bases and J by 0 bases, with 8 bases between the two germline ends. CDR1 and CDR2 from the germline V gene are MNHEY and SVGEGT. The CDR3 is 13 amino acids. The sequenced CDR3 bases are TGTGCCAGCGTAACCTACTCCTACAATGAG. It codes for CASVTYSYNE. The entire CDR3 sequence reads CASVTYSYNEQFF.

This clone is identified as medium-sized from frequency. The read ends 3 residues early relative to the CDR3; the germline J gene fills the gap. V usage is TRBV18 and J usage is TRBJ2-3, with no clear D. V lost 5 bases to trimming and J lost 2 bases, with 11 bases between them. Germline V gives CDR1 KGHSH, CDR2 LQKENI. This CDR3 region has 14 residues. The DNA read from the CDR3 is TGTGCCAGCTCAGCTACAGAAAACACAGATACG. Encoded protein: CASSATENTDT. Given in full, the CDR3 is CASSATENTDTQYF. Together with reference TRBV18 and TRBJ2-3, the CDR3 gives the full variable domain: NAGVMQNPRHLVRRRGQEARLRCSPMKGHSHVYWYRQLPEEGLKFMVYLQKENIIDESGMPKERFSAEFPKEGPSILRIQQVVRGDSAAYFCASSATENTDTQYFGPGTRLTVL.

Note on this clone: From the germline J gene comes the end of the CDR3, since the read stops 3 residues before it. This chain joins TRBV7-2 and TRBJ1-5; 9 nucleotides match TRBD1. Germline V gene sequence: CDR1 SGHTA, CDR2 FQGNSA. The junction had 9 bases not matched to a gene; V was cut back by 6 bases and J by 6 bases. The CDR3 has 15 amino acids. Incomplete CDR3 DNA: TGTGCCAGCAGTCGCGGACAGGGGACGGGTCAGCCC. Residues: CASSRGQGTGQP. The full CDR3 protein is CASSRGQGTGQPQHF.

Concerning this clone: With the read ending 3 residues before the CDR3 end, the germline J gene is used to fill in that end. The chain employs TRBV14 and TRBJ2-1; 8 bases are shared with TRBD1. Germline assignment: CDR1 SGHDN and CDR2 FVKESK. The CDR3 runs to 17 residues. V lost 3 bases, J lost 9 bases, and 16 bases stayed unmatched. CDR3 amino acids: CASSHSGGAPYNGEQFF. Partial CDR3 DNA: TGTGCCAGCAGCCACTCAGGGGGCGCCCCCTACAATGGTGAG.

This clone registers medium-sized by frequency. Sequencing ends 3 residues short of the CDR3 end; the germline J gene provides the rest. The same CDR3 is also encoded by other DNA sequences in this sample. J is TRBJ1-1 and V is TRBV7-3; possibly TRBD1 for D (5 bases). This CDR3 is 14 amino acids long. Germline V CDR1 and CDR2: SGHTA, FQGTGA. V was pared by 2 bases and J by 0 bases, with 7 bases between. The sequenced CDR3 bases are TGTGCCAGCAGCTTAGAGGGGATGAACACTGAA. Its translation: CASSLEGMNTE. In full, the CDR3 reads CASSLEGMNTEAFF.

To note about this clone: The read falls 3 residues short of the CDR3 end, and the missing part is taken from the germline J gene. The chain links TRBV18 to TRBJ2-3; 7 nucleotides match TRBD2. CDR1 KGHSH and CDR2 LQKENI come from the germline V gene. This CDR3 comprises 15 residues. The CDR3 region is CASSPRGGAGQPQYF. The sequenced part of the CDR3 DNA is TGTGCCAGCTCACCACGGGGGGGAGCAGGGCAGCCG.

Remarks on this clone: The read falls 3 residues short of the CDR3 end, and the missing part is taken from the germline J gene. The rearrangement uses TRBV7-3 and TRBJ1-2; unclear D gene. The V and J ends lost 1 base and 2 bases respectively, with 14 bases between them. The CDR3 has 16 amino acids. The germline V gene encodes CDR1 SGHTA and CDR2 FQGTGA. The sequenced part of the CDR3 DNA is TGTGCCAGCAGCTTAAGCTCAAGTAAGAGCAACTATGGC. Its protein is CASSLSSSKSNYG. In full, the CDR3 is CASSLSSSKSNYGYTF.

To note about this clone: The read is 3 residues too short to cover the CDR3 end, so that end is filled in from the germline J gene. This chain links TRBV27 with TRBJ2-1; unclear D gene. CDR3 length equals 16 residues. The germline gives CDR1 MNHEY, CDR2 SMNVEV (reference sequence). Trimming stripped 6 bases from V and 4 bases from J, with 19 bases between. The sequenced part of the CDR3 DNA is TGTGCCAGCAGCCTTGGCACCGGCTTAGGGTACAATGAG. Encoded protein: CASSLGTGLGYNE. The entire CDR3 protein reads CASSLGTGLGYNEQFF.

Of note for this clone: The CDR3 end falls 3 residues outside the read, so it is completed with the germline J gene. The chain links TRBV2 to TRBJ2-5, with 11 nucleotides matching TRBD1. The CDR3 runs 15 residues. Germline trimming cut 7 bases from V and 5 bases from J; bases unmatched to any gene: 9. Germline V gene sequence: CDR1 SNHLY, CDR2 FYNNEI. The CDR3 DNA, read in part, is TGTGCCAGCAATGAGGGACAGGGGGTCGGGGAGACC. Amino acid sequence: CASNEGQGVGET. The full CDR3 protein reads CASNEGQGVGETQYF.

Notes on this clone: The CDR3 end lies 3 residues beyond the end of the read and is filled in from the germline J gene. This chain uses TRBV30 with TRBJ2-3, with D perhaps TRBD2 (5 bases). This CDR3 contains 15 residues. The V end lost 1 base, the J end lost 1 base, and 12 bases lay between the germline ends. The germline V gene has CDR1 GTSNPN and CDR2 SVGIG (reference sequence). CDR3 sequence: CAWSGLAARTDTQYF. The covered CDR3 bases are TGTGCCTGGAGTGGGCTAGCTGCCCGCACAGATACG.

Notes on this clone: The DNA ends 3 residues before the CDR3 does, and the rest of the CDR3 is filled in from the germline J gene. The chain couples TRBV20-1 to TRBJ1-5; TRBD1 matches 8 bases. Germline assignment: CDR1 DFQATT and CDR2 SNEGSKA (reference sequence). The CDR3 covers 16 residues. V dropped 0 bases and J dropped 7; count of bases not matched to a gene: 11. The DNA read from the CDR3 is TGCAGTGCTAGAGATAGGACCGGGACAGGCATGCAGCCC. Its translation: CSARDRTGTGMQP. The entire CDR3 protein reads CSARDRTGTGMQPQHF.

Remarks on this clone: Coverage ceases 3 residues before the CDR3 finishes, and the germline J gene fills in the end. The chain carries TRBV10-3 and TRBJ1-1; 8 bases align to TRBD1. Germline V gives CDR1 ENHRY, CDR2 SYGVKD. V shed 6 bases and J 0 bases; nucleotides not matched to a gene: 6. The CDR3 runs 15 residues. CDR3 region: CAISSKTGVNTEAFF. Partial CDR3 DNA: TGTGCCATCAGCTCCAAGACAGGGGTGAACACTGAA.

As regards this clone: Read sequence stops 3 residues before the CDR3 end, and the germline J gene provides the missing end. This rearrangement joins TRBV20-1 to TRBJ2-3; 7 bases are a match to TRBD2. Germline V lookup: CDR1 DFQATT, CDR2 SNEGSKA (reference sequence). V gave up 3 bases and J gave up 6 bases; unmatched junction bases: 12. The CDR3 loop spans 15 amino acids. The CDR3 here is CSARGGRGLSDTQYF. The sequenced CDR3 bases are TGCAGTGCTAGGGGCGGGAGAGGTTTGTCGGATACG.

A note on this clone: Read coverage stops 3 residues before the CDR3 terminus; the germline J gene supplies the remainder. This chain connects TRBV19 to TRBJ2-7; D is possibly TRBD1 (6 bases). Germline V gives CDR1 LNHDA, CDR2 SQIVND (reference sequence). The CDR3 covers 11 residues. V gave up 5 bases and J gave up 4 bases, with 6 bases separating them. CDR3 DNA, as far as it was read: TGTGCCAGTAGTGGGACATACGAG. Translation gives CASSGTYE. The whole CDR3 is CASSGTYEQYF.

Note on this clone: The sequenced fragment ends 3 residues before the CDR3 boundary, so the rest is inferred from the germline J gene. V usage is TRBV2 and J usage is TRBJ1-2, with D possibly matching TRBD1 (6 bases). V was clipped by 5 bases and J by 6 bases, with 10 bases between them. This CDR3 is built from 12 residues. Germline V gene data show CDR1 as SNHLY and CDR2 as FYNNEI. The sequenced part of the CDR3 DNA is TGTGCCAGCAGTAAGAACAGGGATGGC. Residues: CASSKNRDG. The complete CDR3 sequence is CASSKNRDGYTF.

A word on this clone: The missing CDR3 end, 3 residues past where the read stops, is filled in from the germline J gene. The rearrangement links TRBV20-1 to TRBJ2-6; 12 positions agree with TRBD1. Germline-derived CDR1 and CDR2 are DFQATT and SNEGSKA (reference sequence). The CDR3 extends over 19 amino acids. J gave up 3 bases and V 5 bases, and 14 bases lay outside the gene matches. The CDR3 DNA, read in part, is TGCAGTGCTGGGGGTGATCCGGGACAGGGGGCAGGTGGGGCCAACGTC. Translation: CSAGGDPGQGAGGANV. The complete CDR3 reads CSAGGDPGQGAGGANVLTF.

A note on this clone: The read falls 3 residues short of the CDR3 end, and the missing part is taken from the germline J gene. J is TRBJ2-4 and V is TRBV19, with a weak D call TRBD1 (5 bases). Trimming took 1 base from V and 0 from J, leaving 10 bases between them. The CDR3 loop spans 16 amino acids. Per germline, CDR1 LNHDA and CDR2 SQIVND (reference sequence). Partial CDR3 DNA: TGTGCCAGTAGTATAGGTGCAGGGCTAGCCAAAAACATT. Its protein product is CASSIGAGLAKNI. The entire CDR3 is CASSIGAGLAKNIQYF.

To note about this clone: The read terminates 3 residues ahead of where the CDR3 ends, so the germline J gene completes it. This chain joins TRBV7-9 and TRBJ1-1; D is undetermined. The CDR3 has 13 amino acids. Germline CDR1 SEHNR, CDR2 FQNEAQ (reference sequence). CDR3 DNA (partial): TGTGCCAGCAGCTTATCCCTAGCGGAAGAG. Translation gives CASSLSLAEE. The full CDR3 sequence reads CASSLSLAEEAFF.

About this clone itself: The read ends 3 residues before the CDR3 terminus; that terminus is restored from the germline J gene. Other DNA sequences in this specimen translate into the identical CDR3. The chain couples TRBV5-1 to TRBJ2-3; 7 bases fit TRBD2. The CDR3 loop spans 14 amino acids. With 4 bases clipped from V and 3 bases from J, the junction kept 5 bases outside the gene matches. Germline V gene sequence: CDR1 SGHRS, CDR2 YFSETQ. Here the CDR3 reads CASSTGLDTDTQYF. The sequenced part of the CDR3 DNA is TGCGCCAGCAGCACCGGACTAGATACAGATACG.

Notes on this clone: Read data end 3 residues before the CDR3 end; the end is taken from the germline J gene. V gene TRBV5-1 combines with J gene TRBJ2-1; D may be TRBD1 (5 bases). The CDR3 contains 13 residues. V was cut by 0 bases and J by 6 bases, with 7 bases left in between. The germline V gene has CDR1 SGHRS and CDR2 YFSETQ. CDR3 amino acids: CASSLEQVNEQFF. CDR3 bases read: TGCGCCAGCAGCTTGGAACAGGTCAATGAG.

Turning to this clone: A junction end diverges from the germline sequence, so it may reflect a read error. Read sequence stops 3 residues before the CDR3 end, and the germline J gene provides the missing end. The chain links TRBV4-2 to TRBJ2-2; D call uncertain. CDR1 and CDR2 from the germline V gene are LGHNA and YNFKEQ. This CDR3 spans 13 amino acids. CDR3 sequence: CASSALITGELFF. Partial CDR3 DNA: TGCGCCAGCAGCGCACTAATCACCGGGGAG.

Turning to this clone: The DNA ends 3 residues before the CDR3 does, and the rest of the CDR3 is filled in from the germline J gene. V usage is TRBV18 and J usage is TRBJ1-2, with D possibly matching TRBD1 (5 bases). V gave up 0 bases and J gave up 0 bases, with 8 bases separating them. From germline, CDR1 is KGHSH and CDR2 LQKENI. CDR3 length: 15 amino acids. The CDR3 DNA, read in part, is TGTGCCAGCTCACCACCAGCAGGGACTAACTATGGC. The encoded protein is CASSPPAGTNYG. The CDR3 in full is CASSPPAGTNYGYTF.

With respect to this clone: The read terminates 3 residues before the CDR3 end, so the remaining end is supplied by the germline J gene. The chain joins TRBV7-2 to TRBJ2-2, with D possibly TRBD2 on 7 matching bases. Germline loops: CDR1 SGHTA, CDR2 FQGNSA. The CDR3 totals 15 residues. CDR3 in amino acids: CASSWGGQDGEKLFF. The CDR3 DNA, read in part, is TGTGCCAGCAGCTGGGGGGGGCAGGATGGGGAAAAG.

Concerning this clone itself: The read stops 3 residues short of the end of the CDR3; the missing end is completed from the germline J gene. V gene TRBV29-1 combines with J gene TRBJ2-4; weak D call: TRBD2 (5 bases). Germline loops: CDR1 SQVTM, CDR2 ANQGSEA. CDR3 length: 11 amino acids. CDR3 DNA, as far as it was read: TGCAGCGTTGCTGAGCCCCGGGGT. This translates into CSVAEPRG. Given in full, the CDR3 is CSVAEPRGQYF.

Regarding this clone: The read halts 3 residues ahead of the CDR3 end, with the missing end drawn from the germline J gene. This rearrangement joins TRBV2 to TRBJ1-5, with D possibly being TRBD1 (5 bases). CDR3 length: 16 amino acids. Germline CDR1 reads SNHLY; CDR2 reads FYNNEI. V was clipped by 4 bases and J by 0 bases, with 13 bases between them. CDR3 DNA (partial): TGTGCCAGCAGTGTCGAGGGACTTTATAGCAATCAGCCC. Translation: CASSVEGLYSNQP. The complete CDR3 protein is CASSVEGLYSNQPQHF.

Comment on this clone: The CDR3 goes on 3 residues after the read ends, and that part is filled in from the germline J gene. This chain connects TRBV5-6 to TRBJ2-7; 10 bases are shared with TRBD2. V lost 3 bases and J lost 0; bases outside the gene matches: 3. The germline CDR1 and CDR2 sequences are SGHDT and YYEEEE. The CDR3 is made up of 15 amino acids. The chain's CDR3 is CASSSSGGSSYEQYF. CDR3 DNA (partial): TGTGCCAGCAGCTCTAGCGGGGGCAGCTCCTACGAG.

The CDR3 reads CASTTRTDSYDYTF. The part of the CDR3 DNA that was read is TGTGCCAGCACCACCCGGACAGATTCCTACGAC. The V gene is TRBV6-2 or TRBV6-3, the J gene TRBJ1-2; possible D gene TRBD1, 6 bases. The read ends 3 residues early relative to the CDR3; the germline J gene fills the gap. The germline CDR1 and CDR2 sequences are MNHEY and SVGEGT. CDR3 length equals 14 residues.

As to this clone: The CDR3 extends 3 residues past the end of the read, so its final part is completed from the germline J gene. Other DNA sequences in this specimen translate into the identical CDR3. The J gene is TRBJ1-2, the V gene TRBV7-9; no clear D. The V gene's germline CDR1 is SEHNR and CDR2 FQNEAQ (reference sequence). This CDR3 comprises 15 residues. This CDR3 reads CASSTRVTLTSGYTF. The covered CDR3 bases are TGTGCCAGCAGCACTAGGGTCACCCTAACAAGTGGT.

A note on this clone: The CDR3 end falls 3 residues outside the read, so it is completed with the germline J gene. The chain carries TRBV19 and TRBJ1-2, with D maybe TRBD1 (5 bases). Per the germline V gene, CDR1 is LNHDA and CDR2 is SQIVND (reference sequence). This CDR3 contains 13 residues. CDR3 loop: CASSPGPRGDYTF. The covered CDR3 bases are TGTGCCAGTAGTCCCGGACCTCGAGGGGAC.

A word on this clone: The read stops 3 residues short of the end of the CDR3; the missing end is completed from the germline J gene. The chain combines TRBV18 with TRBJ1-2; 10 nucleotides align to TRBD1. The ends lost 3 bases at V and 6 bases at J; junction bases unmatched: 7. Germline assignment: CDR1 KGHSH and CDR2 LQKENI. This CDR3 spans 15 amino acids. CDR3 residues: CASSPSDRGRDGYTF. CDR3 DNA, as far as it was read: TGTGCCAGCTCACCGTCCGACAGGGGGCGGGATGGC.